The present T cell receptor (beta chain) was sequenced within a study of T cells in Graves' hyperthyroidism and ophthalmopathy. A note on this clonotype: No antigen is known for it.

Orbital computed tomography, thyroid ultrasound, serum thyroxine and TRAb, and clinical symptoms together informed the diagnoses. General observations from the study: Ophthalmopathy stood apart from stable hyperthyroidism in a 13 V-J model.

There were TCR beta CDR3 regions amplified from RNA transcripts. Initially, a first-round RT-PCR of the TCR CDR3 employed the HTBI primer set. TCRdb redid the calling of the multiplex PCR reads with MiXCR, one entry per CDR3 protein. The sample lists roughly 530,000 distinct CDR3 sequences, 17% occurring once. The clonotype originates from a woman aged 18-35 years with Graves' ophthalmopathy. Sequencing was done on a sample of blood.

The CDR3 protein is CASSLKGGGQVSSYNEQFF. The CDR3, as DNA: TGTGCCAGCAGTTTAAAGGGGGGGGGACAGGTTAGCTCCTACAATGAGCAGTTCTTC. This chain connects TRBV2 to TRBJ2-1; D may be TRBD1 (8 bases). Trimming removed 5 bases at V and 0 bases at J, with 23 bases between. This CDR3 has 19 amino acids. Germline-derived CDR1 and CDR2 are SNHLY and FYNNEI.